This T cell receptor beta chain was sequenced in a study of blood T cell repertoires in COVID-19 (dated by TCRdb to 2020 to 2022). Regarding the complete study: Samples covering the acute and convalescent phases of COVID-19 were provided by collaborators in the United States, Italy and Spain. The prospective study material was composed of cDNA or gDNA derived from T cells, B-cell-depleted T cells, or PBMCs. The dataset comprised deeply sampled blood TCRbeta repertoires from subjects exposed to, actively infected with, or recovered from COVID-19. The repertoires were released in a freely available public database intended as a resource for research on the immune response to SARS-CoV-2. The samples were drawn from two sources: the first 160 participants of the ongoing ImmuneRACE study, and 1,000 to 1,500 subjects contributed by 6 global collaborators. Nearly every sample came with metadata listing a de-identified subject ID, COVID-19 status, age in years and sex. Where available, HLA class I and class II types were obtained from metadata supplied by the sample provider rather than from assay-based typing. General findings and caveats noted by the study authors: The quantity of clinical and demographic metadata differed by source and by participant and was supplied without curation.

Each collaborating institution followed its own protocols to collect whole blood in K2EDTA tubes. For TCRbeta analysis, collaborators shipped samples in one of three forms: frozen whole blood, isolated PBMCs, or DNA extracted from either of those sample types. The immunoSEQ Assay, a bias-controlled multiplex PCR, was used to amplify TCRbeta CDR3 regions from genomic DNA. The authors processed their data as follows. Within the assay, amplification of reference gene primers was used to estimate how many nucleated cells each sample contained. To quantify the absolute abundance of each unique TCRbeta CDR3 rearrangement, sequence reads were collapsed and filtered. For each sample, productive Simpson clonality was calculated by taking the square root of Simpson's diversity index across productive rearrangements. TCRdb took over this immuneACCESS table, retaining in-frame rearrangements with V and J assigned. Such tables are incomplete; in checked studies, under half of the missing clones stem from an unresolved V gene, and the remainder is unexplained. V and J calls plus clone size are reproduced from that table; the DNA served to infer D and trimming. This sample gives 200,000 to 250,000 clones in total; 65% to 90% of them show up just once. More than 9% of the sample rests with the top ten.

The germline V gene yields SGHRS for CDR1 and YFSETQ for CDR2. Spanning cysteine to phenylalanine, the CDR3 consists of 16 amino acids. Just CDR3 DNA is preserved here, 48 bases in frame from base 1. A distance of 16 bases separates the germline ends of V and J, which lose 1 base and 3 bases respectively. As concerns this clone: Its antigen is not yet known. There are no base qualities to consult, and no much larger clone falls within one base.

The chain employs TRBV5-1 and TRBJ1-1; TRBD1 is a possible D gene, resting on 6 matching bases. The clonotype comes from a man aged 45-65 years with active or convalescent COVID-19. What was sequenced was peripheral blood. The sequenced DNA: TGCGCCAGCAGCTTGTCGAAACAGGGAGCGGACACTGAAGCTTTCTTT. Its translation reads: CASSLSKQGADTEAFF.